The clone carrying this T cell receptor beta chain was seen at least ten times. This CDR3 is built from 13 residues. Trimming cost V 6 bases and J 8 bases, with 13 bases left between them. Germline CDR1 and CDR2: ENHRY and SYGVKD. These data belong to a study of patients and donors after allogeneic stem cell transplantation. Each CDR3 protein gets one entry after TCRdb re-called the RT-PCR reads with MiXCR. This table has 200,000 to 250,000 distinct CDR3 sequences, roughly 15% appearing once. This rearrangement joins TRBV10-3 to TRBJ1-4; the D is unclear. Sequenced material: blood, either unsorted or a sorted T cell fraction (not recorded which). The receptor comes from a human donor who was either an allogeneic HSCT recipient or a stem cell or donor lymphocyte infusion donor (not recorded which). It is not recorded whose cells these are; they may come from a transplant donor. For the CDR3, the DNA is TGTGCCATCAGCTATGACGTGAAGGAAAAACTGTTTTTT. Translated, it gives CAISYDVKEKLFF.